This T cell receptor beta chain originates from a study of T-cell memory formation after mild COVID-19. Regarding the study as a whole: The appearance of some responding clones in pre-infection memory suggested that cross-reactive memory joined. The CD4+ clones that contracted clustered mainly within CM and EM, and the CD8+ clones concentrated in EMRA. Clones that got smaller from day 15 to 85 had even CD4/CD8, while clones growing later tipped toward CD4+.

The CDR3 has 15 residues. Looked up from germline, CDR1 is LGHNA and CDR2 is YSLEER. The ends were cut back, 0 bases at V and 1 base at J, with 9 bases in the middle. Regarding this clonotype: As yet, its antigen is unknown.

5'RACE primed from the constant segment yielded TCR alpha and TCR beta cDNA libraries bearing sample barcodes and UMIs. Using its own MiXCR run on the 5' RACE reads, TCRdb lists one record per CDR3 protein. The repertoire holds about 540,000 distinct CDR3 sequences, with roughly 20% as singletons. The material sequenced was PBMCs or a T cell subset sorted from them (not recorded which). V usage is TRBV4-3 and J usage is TRBJ1-1, with TRBD1 as a possible D gene (6 bases). This TCR came from an adult woman who had mild COVID-19 (a few samples of this study predate the infection). Cell type and time point are not known. The CDR3 region has the DNA TGCGCCAGCAGCCAAGAGACAGGAGGGAACACTGAAGCTTTCTTT. It translates to CASSQETGGNTEAFF.